The 11 T cell receptor beta chains below come from one sample, sequenced in a study of cytomegalovirus exposure and HLA in healthy donors. Sequenced by immunoSEQ multiplex PCR; TCRdb stores in-frame clones only, minus some. The table lists about 160,000 clones, approximately 80% of them singletons, with about 2.1% in the top ten. The specimen sequenced was PBMCs. The receptors here all came from a man aged 25 to 45 in good health and CMV-seropositive.

This CDR3 is CSVDKGLGYEQYF. The CDR3 DNA sequence: TGCAGCGTAGACAAGGGACTTGGGTACGAGCAGTACTTC. This rearrangement joins TRBV29-1 to TRBJ2-7, with D perhaps TRBD2 (6 bases). V shed 6 bases and J shed 4 bases, with 16 bases lying between them. The CDR3 extends over 13 amino acids. Germline assignment: CDR1 SQVTM and CDR2 ANQGSEA.

The chain combines TRBV7-9 with TRBJ2-5; 8 bases line up with TRBD1. Germline assignment: CDR1 SEHNR and CDR2 FQNEAQ (reference sequence). The CDR3 spans 14 residues. V gave up 5 bases and J gave up 5 bases; unmatched junction bases: 7. CDR3 loop: CASSSGQGWETQYF. CDR3 nucleotide sequence: TGTGCCAGCAGCAGTGGACAGGGTTGGGAGACCCAGTACTTC.

The chain carries TRBV5-6 and TRBJ1-6; D is unclear. Trimming took 0 bases from V and 10 from J, leaving 20 bases between them. Germline CDR1 and CDR2: SGHDT and YYEEEE. The CDR3 spans 17 residues. The CDR3 is CASSLADPRTSGSPLHF. CDR3 coding DNA: TGTGCCAGCAGCTTGGCGGACCCGCGAACCTCGGGATCACCCCTCCACTTT.

Only one count was recorded for this clone. The chain uses TRBV6-5 and TRBJ1-1; TRBD1 aligns across 8 bases. Germline V gene lookup returns CDR1 MNHEY and CDR2 SVGAGI. Germline trimming cut 5 bases from V and 1 base from J; bases unmatched to any gene: 3. The CDR3 has 14 amino acids. The CDR3 DNA reads as TGTGCCAGCAGTCCCGGGACAGGGAACACTGAAGCTTTCTTT. Translated: CASSPGTGNTEAFF.

The chain carries TRBV11-2 and TRBJ1-2; TRBD1 aligns across 12 bases. The CDR3 loop spans 16 amino acids. Trimming removed 1 base from V and 8 bases from J; junction bases left unmatched: 8. Per the germline V gene, CDR1 is SGHAT and CDR2 is FQNNGV. CDR3 nucleotides: TGTGCCAGCAGCTTAGGGGTCGGGACAGGGGGCAGCGGCTACACCTTC. It is translated as CASSLGVGTGGSGYTF.

The rearrangement links TRBV20-1 to TRBJ2-5; the D is unclear. With 7 bases removed from V and 5 bases from J, the gap between germline ends came to 11 bases. This CDR3 is 11 amino acids long. CDR1 and CDR2 from the germline V gene are DFQATT and SNEGSKA (reference sequence). This chain's CDR3 is CSGYTWETQYF. The CDR3 nucleotides are TGCAGTGGGTACACCTGGGAGACCCAGTACTTC.

The chain links TRBV18 to TRBJ2-2, with D perhaps TRBD1 (5 bases). The germline V gene encodes CDR1 KGHSH and CDR2 LQKENI. The CDR3 contains 14 residues. Trimming stripped 6 bases from V and 4 bases from J, with 12 bases between. CDR3 residues: CASSDQGTTGELFF. The CDR3 nucleotides read TGTGCCAGCTCTGACCAGGGTACCACCGGGGAGCTGTTTTTT.

This rearrangement joins TRBV6-5 to TRBJ1-2, with D possibly matching TRBD1 (6 bases). V shed 2 bases and J shed 6 bases, with 10 bases lying between them. The germline V gene has CDR1 MNHEY and CDR2 SVGAGI. The CDR3 is 13 residues long. The CDR3, as DNA: TGTGCCAGCAGTTACAGGGACACCGATGGCTACACCTTC. Amino acid sequence: CASSYRDTDGYTF.

This chain uses TRBV11-3 with TRBJ2-7, with D perhaps matching TRBD1 (6 bases). Germline CDR1 and CDR2: SGHNT and YENEEA. V lost 4 bases to trimming and J lost 2 bases, with 12 bases between them. There are 14 residues in the CDR3. This CDR3 reads CASSSSTGPYEQYF. CDR3 bases: TGTGCCAGCAGCTCCTCGACAGGCCCCTACGAGCAGTACTTC.

CDR3 sequence: CASSLLTGGLAYEQYF. For the CDR3, the DNA is TGTGCCAGCAGCCTGTTAACAGGGGGCTTAGCCTACGAGCAGTACTTC. The chain recombines TRBV7-2 with TRBJ2-7; 9 bases line up with TRBD1. The V gene end was trimmed by 5 bases and the J gene end by 2 bases; junction bases not matched to a gene: 10. Germline lookup yields CDR1 SGHTA and CDR2 FQGNSA. The CDR3 covers 16 residues.

This chain joins TRBV6-5 and TRBJ2-2; TRBD1 aligns across 8 bases. The CDR3 runs to 16 residues. The germline V gene encodes CDR1 MNHEY and CDR2 SVGAGI. The trim removed 0 bases at V and 5 bases at J, leaving 5 bases unmatched. As DNA, the CDR3 is TGTGCCAGCAGTTACTCGACAGGGGAAAGGACCGGGGAGCTGTTTTTT. Protein sequence: CASSYSTGERTGELFF.